This T cell receptor beta chain originates from a study of regulatory T cells in long-lasting Graves disease (dated by TCRdb to the early 2020s). Regarding the study in general: Patients with newly diagnosed Graves' disease had been on antithyroid drugs for under 3 months. Persistent Graves' disease patients were compared with newly diagnosed Graves' disease patients by peripheral blood TCR sequencing and RNA sequencing. The study was conducted in China and was registered as a clinical trial. TCR sequencing covered about 13 persistent and around 20 newly diagnosed Graves' disease patients, some 33 samples in total. The study at large found these results: Persistent Graves' disease patients showed lower TCR Shannon entropy and fewer highly expanded clones than newly diagnosed patients, suggesting clonal expansion. Sequencing and analysis were restricted to the TCR beta chain. Persistent patients shared more public clonotypes among themselves (around 3,000) than newly diagnosed patients did (about 900). TRBV28, TRBJ1-2 and TRBJ2-5 were preferentially used in persistent disease, while TRBV20-1 and TRBJ2-1 were favored in newly diagnosed disease. The authors noted that the small sample size was a limitation that may lower accuracy. Peripheral blood alone was examined, since thyroid tissue, which constituted the primary lesion, could not be accessed.

The sample's time point label, in plain terms: newly diagnosed GD, antithyroid drugs for less than 3 months. For both TCR sequencing and RNA sequencing, RNA was extracted from PBMCs in TRIzol. Graves' disease was diagnosed according to American Thyroid Association guidelines. The patients came from an endocrinology department in Xi'an, China. Each patient gave 7.5 to 10 milliliters of peripheral blood, collected in an EDTA anticoagulant tube. Ficoll Paque Plus density gradient separation was used to isolate PBMCs, and no further T cell sorting was performed. An Agilent 2100 Bioanalyzer and agarose gel were used to check RNA quality, while a NanoDrop 2000 measured RNA concentration. The library was produced with multiplex PCR. The run used an Illumina HiSeq 4000. To build TCR beta libraries, CDR3 regions were amplified by Arm-PCR using iRepertoire HTBI primers. Before sequencing, the PCR products went through gel purification. On the study's bioinformatics: Gene usage analysis of CDR3 amino acid clonotypes used the 55 to 80 TRBV and more than 13 TRBJ segments found across samples. COPE and FqMerger were used to merge filtered high-quality paired reads into contigs. BLAST was used to align contigs to IMGT TRBV, TRBD and TRBJ reference genes, with CDR3 defined following IMGT. Any clonotype with a frequency above 0.1% was classified as a highly expanded clone. Shannon entropy served as the measure of repertoire diversity, while the Gini coefficient captured V-J evenness. A clonotype found in more than one individual was treated as public. TCRdb took the public reads, trimmed them with fastp at Q25, ran MiXCR for clone calling and kept in-frame beta chains. When rows share a CDR3 protein, they turn into one entry using the most common DNA and genes. The V and J calls come from TCRdb's annotation, not from the publication. This sample comprises more than 300,000 distinct CDR3 sequences, under 20% of them detected only once. The ten most abundant clones make up 20% to 25% of the sample.

The CDR3 sequence holds 15 residues, the cysteine and phenylalanine included. Of the read, only the CDR3 DNA is kept; its 45 bases are in frame from base 1. Relative to germline, V is 5 bases shorter and J is 5 bases shorter, with 17 bases between their ends. Reading the germline V gene gives CDR1 SGHRS and CDR2 YFSETQ. This clonotype was recorded at least ten times. Its antigen is not yet known. No quality values exist for individual bases; no much larger clone is one base distant. In addition, the sample was reused for a study of T cells in Graves' hyperthyroidism and ophthalmopathy. Per the second study: Stable Graves' hyperthyroidism was defined as the absence of progression to ophthalmopathy over 18 months of follow-up. Hyperthyroidism patients were aged 18 to 65 years and newly diagnosed, with disease duration of less than 2 months. Exclusion was applied to patients with uncontrolled infections, other autoimmune diseases, pregnancy or lactation. Clinical symptoms, serum thyroxine and TRAb, thyroid ultrasound, and orbital computed tomography formed the basis for the diagnoses. For the first round of RT-PCR on the TCR CDR3, the HTBI primer set was used together with the Qiagen OneStep RT-PCR kit. Blood samples also contained most of the expanded thyroid clonotypes (frequency above 0.001), which suggests that blood repertoires may reflect thyroid immune responses. In cross-validation, a model built on a 13 V-J signature told ophthalmopathy apart from stable hyperthyroidism with under 90% sensitivity and 81% to 82% specificity, and in testing the same model reached 80%/75%. In validation, the model predicted progression to ophthalmopathy with over 65% sensitivity and over 72% specificity, a median of about 6.7 months before onset. TCR V-J signatures able to tell the groups apart were searched for in a discovery cohort of 100 patients, of whom under 45 had Graves' ophthalmopathy and roughly 58 had stable Graves' hyperthyroidism. An independent validation cohort of around 19 hyperthyroidism patients and 17 patients who later progressed to ophthalmopathy tested prospective prediction of ophthalmopathy. The 75 to 100 discovery patients were randomly split 7:3 into training and test sets. Thyroid tissue and blood T-cell repertoires from about six Graves' hyperthyroidism patients were also compared in the study. After sampling, hyperthyroidism patients received methimazole starting at 30 mg daily, and ophthalmopathy patients received high-dose intravenous methylprednisolone. Libraries were constructed in a second round of multiplex PCR, after which size selection and purification were performed. Sequencing of the libraries was done on an Illumina HiSeq2000 using paired-end 100 bp reads. SOAPnuke was used to process the raw data, with reads discarded if the reads contained adapters or uncalled bases, had a mean Phred below 15, or lacked an exact constant-primer or identifier match. High-quality paired reads were merged using COPE v1.2.5, and each unique nucleotide sequence was defined as a clonotype. MiTCR v1.1 was used to align clonotypes to the IMGT TRBV, TRBD and TRBJ reference segments. The analysis included only V-J combinations with a frequency above 0.0001, which together covered 99% to 99.2% of the repertoires. A TCS score was defined as the ratio between F50 (clonal expansion) and ExV (chaos), using BLOSUM62-based TCRdist between CDR3 peptides within each V-J. Welch's t-statistics and random forest reduced some 510 V-J features to 10 to 15, which were used in a naive Bayes classifier (R e1071). Sample size was not statistically predetermined, and investigators were not blinded to group allocation. TCR Vbeta CDR3 sequencing of approximately 140 peripheral blood samples (43 ophthalmopathy, 75 to 85 hyperthyroidism and approximately 17 progressor patients) is reported in the paper.

The receptor was derived from a woman younger than 35 with Graves disease. Donor details come from another sample of the same person, matched by shared clones. The receptor chain draws on TRBV5-1 and TRBJ2-4; 6 matching bases give a weak D call of TRBD1. The input for sequencing was peripheral blood mononuclear cells (PBMCs), taken at new diagnosis, from a patient treated with antithyroid drugs. The CDR3 has the sequence CASRSYGQTENIQYF. Here is the DNA: TGCGCCAGCAGGAGTTATGGACAGACGGAAAACATTCAGTACTTC.